Listed below are T cell receptor beta chains from one sample, sequenced in a study of cytomegalovirus exposure and HLA in healthy donors. Measured with immunoSEQ multiplex PCR; TCRdb has only the in-frame clones, and not every one. The profile shows over 250,000 clones, about 86% of them singletons. Material: PBMCs. These receptors were obtained from a woman in her late teens or twenties in good health and CMV-seronegative. Each CDR3 is given with its conserved first and last residue. D genes are given only for firm matches. Some rows have no size entry. The others give once, few or many, or a class for an expanded clone.

D	size	J	V	DNA	CDR3
.	.	TRBJ2-1	TRBV9	TGTGCCAGCAGCGCGGGATACAATGAGCAGTTCTTC	CASSAGYNEQFF
.	.	TRBJ1-2	TRBV4-1	TGCGCCAGCAGCCAAGATTATGAGGCGGTGCTAACTATGGGCTACACCTTC	CASSQDYEAVLTMGYTF
TRBD2	.	TRBJ2-5	TRBV4-1	TGCGCCAGCAGCCAGGCGCTAGCGGGGGAAGAGACCCAGTACTTC	CASSQALAGEETQYF
TRBD1	.	TRBJ1-5	TRBV19	TGTGCCAGTAGTCCCCGGGACAGAAGCAATCAGCCCCAGCATTTT	CASSPRDRSNQPQHF
TRBD1	.	TRBJ2-1	TRBV27	TGTGCCAGCCGATCCGGGACAGGGATGTACAATGAGCAGTTCTTC	CASRSGTGMYNEQFF
TRBD2	.	TRBJ2-1	TRBV9	TGTGCCAGCAGCGTATCTAGCGGGAGTGTCAATGAGCAGTTCTTC	CASSVSSGSVNEQFF
.	once	TRBJ1-2	TRBV18	TGTGCCAGCTCACCACGGAGTACAGAGCGGGCCTACGGCTACACCTTC	CASSPRSTERAYGYTF
.	.	TRBJ2-3	TRBV28	TGTGCCAGCAGTTCTCCTTCACCGGGAGCCTTGGGGTCGACAGATACGCAGTATTTT	CASSSPSPGALGSTDTQYF
TRBD2	.	TRBJ2-1	TRBV29-1	TGCAGCCCATCGGGACTAGATGCGTATGAGCAGTTCTTC	CSPSGLDAYEQFF
.	.	TRBJ2-5	TRBV25-1	TGTGCCAGCACCCGCTCGGGGTCTGAGACCCAGTACTTC	CASTRSGSETQYF
.	.	TRBJ1-4	TRBV30	TGTGCCTGGAGTGTACCTGGCAGGCTCAATGAAAAACTGTTTTTT	CAWSVPGRLNEKLFF
TRBD1	.	TRBJ1-5	TRBV2	TGTGCCAGCAGACTTGGGACAGGGGATTGGAATCAGCCCCAGCATTTT	CASRLGTGDWNQPQHF
.	.	TRBJ1-1	TRBV6-5	TGTGCCAGCAGTTGGGGGGAGGGCCGGAACACTGAAGCTTTCTTT	CASSWGEGRNTEAFF
TRBD1	.	TRBJ2-1	TRBV6-5	TGTGCCAGCAGTTTCACCGGGACAGGGATGTTCTTC	CASSFTGTGMFF
.	few	TRBJ1-3	TRBV19	TGTGCCAGTAGTGTGGGAGGGGGTCGATACTCTGGAAACACCATATATTTT	CASSVGGGRYSGNTIYF
TRBD1	.	TRBJ1-2	TRBV10-3	TGTGCCATCACCGAGGGGGCTGGTCTTGGCTACACCTTC	CAITEGAGLGYTF
.	.	TRBJ2-3	TRBV30	TGTGCCTGGAGTGTTGGGGGGAGCACAGATACGCAGTATTTT	CAWSVGGSTDTQYF
TRBD2	.	TRBJ2-7	TRBV27	TGTGCCAGCGGGATCACCCCCGGGACTAGCCTCGAGCAGTACTTC	CASGITPGTSLEQYF
.	once	TRBJ2-5	TRBV4-2	TGTGCCAGCAGCCAAGCTCGGACTTCCGTCCAAGAGACCCAGTACTTC	CASSQARTSVQETQYF
.	.	TRBJ1-1	TRBV7-3	TGTGCCAGCAGCTCGGGTCTGAACACTGAAGCTTTCTTT	CASSSGLNTEAFF
TRBD1	.	TRBJ2-1	TRBV19	TGTGCCAGTGACAGGGGGCGGAATGAGCAGTTCTTC	CASDRGRNEQFF
TRBD1	.	TRBJ1-6	TRBV7-8	TGTGCCAGCAGCGGACGACAGGGGAATAATTCACCCCTCCACTTT	CASSGRQGNNSPLHF
.	few	TRBJ1-2	TRBV4-3	TGCGCCAGCAGCCAAGACCCTGGCGGCTACACCTTC	CASSQDPGGYTF
TRBD2	few	TRBJ2-7	TRBV6-5	TGTGCCAGCAGCCCTAGCGGGAACTACGAGCAGTACTTC	CASSPSGNYEQYF
.	.	TRBJ2-5	TRBV7-2	TGTGCCAGCAGCTTTATTCCGGGGATTGATCGAGAGACCCAGTACTTC	CASSFIPGIDRETQYF
.	once	TRBJ2-7	TRBV10-1	TGCGCCAGCAGTGAAGGCGTTCCGAGGTACGAGCAGTACTTC	CASSEGVPRYEQYF
.	.	TRBJ2-5	TRBV2	TGTGCCAGCATCCGACTCGGACAGATATACCAAGAGACCCAGTACTTC	CASIRLGQIYQETQYF
TRBD1	.	TRBJ2-2	TRBV5-1	TGCGCCAGCAGCTTGTTAGAGGGGGCGACGGCCGGGGAGCTGTTTTTT	CASSLLEGATAGELFF
TRBD1	.	TRBJ2-7	TRBV5-1	TGCGCCAGCAGCCGGGACCCGGGACAGGGTAACTACGAGCAGTACTTC	CASSRDPGQGNYEQYF
.	.	TRBJ1-1	TRBV27	TGTGCCAGCAGTTTATTGGGCCAGTTGAACACTGAAGCTTTCTTT	CASSLLGQLNTEAFF
.	.	TRBJ2-3	TRBV28	TGTGCCAGCCGCTTGACAGGCACAGATACGCAGTATTTT	CASRLTGTDTQYF
TRBD2	.	TRBJ2-5	TRBV19	TGTGCCAGTAGTCCGAGCGGGGGGGCGAAGACCCAGTACTTC	CASSPSGGAKTQYF
TRBD1	.	TRBJ1-2	TRBV4-3	TGCGCCAGCAGCCTGGGACAGGGGGCTCACCGCCCGAGCTACACCTTC	CASSLGQGAHRPSYTF
TRBD2	.	TRBJ2-2	TRBV27	TGTGCCAGCAGTTTCCGTCTAGCGGGGGGCGCGAACACCGGGGAGCTGTTTTTT	CASSFRLAGGANTGELFF
TRBD1	.	TRBJ2-3	TRBV28	TGTGCCAGCTTTCCAGGGGGTACAGATACGCAGTATTTT	CASFPGGTDTQYF
TRBD2	.	TRBJ2-7	TRBV19	TGTGCCAGTAGCGTAGCGGGAGGGTCCTACGAGCAGTACTTC	CASSVAGGSYEQYF
TRBD1	.	TRBJ2-7	TRBV4-1	TGCGCCAGCAGTCCCGGACAGGGTGCCTACGAGCAGTACTTC	CASSPGQGAYEQYF
.	.	TRBJ2-7	TRBV4-2	TGTGCCAGCAGCCATCTCTCCGGCGAGCAGTACTTC	CASSHLSGEQYF
TRBD2	.	TRBJ2-5	TRBV4-1	TGCGCCAGCAGCCAAGATACTAGCGGGAGGGTAGAGACCCAGTACTTC	CASSQDTSGRVETQYF
.	.	TRBJ2-2	TRBV27	TGTGCCAGCAGTTACAGAAACACCGGGGAGCTGTTTTTT	CASSYRNTGELFF
.	.	TRBJ1-6	TRBV7-4	TGTGCCAGCAGCCTACTCCTGCGAAGGTGGGCCAACTTTTATAATTCACCCCTCCACTTT	CASSLLLRRWANFYNSPLHF
.	.	TRBJ1-1	TRBV2	TGTGCCAGCAGAGTGGATGGAGGAGGTGAAGCTTTCTTT	CASRVDGGGEAFF
.	.	TRBJ2-7	TRBV6-6	TGTGCCAGCTCCACAGTCAATTACGAGCAGTACTTC	CASSTVNYEQYF
TRBD1	.	TRBJ1-1	TRBV14	TGTGCCAGCAGCCAGACAGGGATTGAAGCTTTCTTT	CASSQTGIEAFF
TRBD1	.	TRBJ2-1	TRBV27	TGTGCCAGCAGTTTGGCTCCGGGACAGTCAAGTTACAATGAGCAGTTCTTC	CASSLAPGQSSYNEQFF
TRBD2	.	TRBJ2-7	TRBV5-5	TGTGCCAGCAGCTTGGCAAGCGGGAGCCCCGAGCAGTACTTC	CASSLASGSPEQYF
TRBD1	.	TRBJ1-2	TRBV9	TGTGCCAGCAGCGTAGGGACAGGGGGCGATTTCGGTGGCTACACCTTC	CASSVGTGGDFGGYTF
.	few	TRBJ2-7	TRBV27	TGTGCCAGCAGACCCGGACATCTCTCCTACGAGCAGTACTTC	CASRPGHLSYEQYF
TRBD1	.	TRBJ1-3	TRBV11-2	TGTGCCAGCAGCCCCCGACAGGGAGAGGCTGGAAACACCATATATTTT	CASSPRQGEAGNTIYF